This T cell receptor beta chain was profiled in a study of T cells after yellow fever vaccination. Study overall: SMART-Seq v4 Ultra Low Input prepared the low-cell-number fractions. General study findings and limits: Booster samples showed a return of most primary-vaccination clones (roughly 96% CD4, about 85% CD8). A minor fraction of clonotypes spanned both CD4 and CD8 compartments.

In the case of this clonotype: What it binds is unknown.

Generation of TCR cDNA used 5'RACE template switching (which added a universal primer site and UMIs). TCRdb used MiXCR to reprocess the 5' RACE reads, holding one entry per CDR3 protein. The repertoire holds approximately 580,000 distinct CDR3 sequences, with about a sixth as singletons. The CDR3 has 16 amino acids. Germline V gives CDR1 LGHNA, CDR2 YSLEER. The V gene end was trimmed by 2 bases and the J gene end by 2 bases; junction bases not matched to a gene: 4. The sequence was collected from a young man who received the YFV17D yellow fever vaccine. The sequencing used PBMCs, collected less than 6 days after the first yellow fever vaccination. The rearrangement joins TRBV4-3 to TRBJ1-3; TRBD1 matches 9 bases. CDR3 protein: CASSQQQGAAGNTIYF. The CDR3 bases are TGCGCCAGCAGCCAACAACAGGGGGCGGCTGGAAACACCATATATTTT.